This T cell receptor (beta chain) was found in a study of blood T cell repertoires in COVID-19. Overall study: T cells, B-cell-depleted T cells, or PBMCs supplied cDNA or gDNA.

Original processing notes: Amplification with reference gene primers provided the estimates of nucleated cell counts. TCRdb's table, derived via immunoSEQ multiplex PCR, lists solely in-frame clones and lacks some. D and trimming were read from the DNA, whereas the V and J calls and clone size are those reported in that table. This sample has 55,000 to 85,000 clones, with 90% found just once. The germline gives CDR1 MNHEY, CDR2 SVGAGI. V dropped 4 bases and J dropped 6 bases, with 21 bases sitting between them. The CDR3 is 16 residues long. This TCR derives from a woman between 18 and 30 years old with acute or convalescent COVID-19. This chain uses TRBV6-5 with TRBJ1-2, with D possibly TRBD1 on 5 matching bases. Sequencing was carried out using peripheral blood. CDR3: CASSSALIRGSDGYTF. The CDR3 DNA is TGTGCCAGCAGTTCGGCGTTAATTCGGGGGAGTGATGGCTACACCTTC.